This is a list of T cell receptor beta chains from one sample in a study of shared clonotypes between healthy human individuals. Sequenced by immunoSEQ multiplex PCR; TCRdb stores in-frame clones only, minus some. The sample shows about 2.1 million clones, about 94% of them seen only once. Sequencing was carried out using naive CD8+ T cells from PBMCs. The origin of the receptors is a man in his late teens or twenties in good health. Some clones in this sample may be carry-over from other donors' samples. Both conserved end residues are part of each CDR3. Each record gives: D gene, clone size, J gene, CDR3 length, V gene, CDR3 DNA, CDR3 protein. A D gene is named only where the DNA matches it firmly. Not every row has a clone size; where given, it reads once, few, many or a size class.

d_gene: -; abundance: once; j_gene: TRBJ2-1; len: 13; v_gene: TRBV27; CDR3nt: TGTGCCAGCAGTTCCGGAACCTACAATGAGCAGTTCTTC; CDR3aa: CASSSGTYNEQFF
d_gene: -; abundance: -; j_gene: TRBJ2-1; len: 13; v_gene: TRBV7-3; CDR3nt: TGTGCCAGCAGCCCGGTAGAGGGCAATGAGCAGTTCTTC; CDR3aa: CASSPVEGNEQFF
d_gene: -; abundance: -; j_gene: TRBJ2-7; len: 14; v_gene: TRBV7-9; CDR3nt: TGTGCCAGCAGCCGAAACTACCAGGGGTACGAGCAGTACTTC; CDR3aa: CASSRNYQGYEQYF
d_gene: -; abundance: -; j_gene: TRBJ2-1; len: 13; v_gene: TRBV7-9; CDR3nt: TGTGCCAGCAGCTTAGCGAAACGATCTGAGCAGTTCTTC; CDR3aa: CASSLAKRSEQFF
d_gene: TRBD2; abundance: -; j_gene: TRBJ2-1; len: 18; v_gene: TRBV28; CDR3nt: TGTGCCAGCAGTTCCGCGGAAGCGGGAGGGCCGGCCTACAATGAGCAGTTCTTC; CDR3aa: CASSSAEAGGPAYNEQFF
d_gene: -; abundance: -; j_gene: TRBJ2-5; len: 14; v_gene: TRBV5-4; CDR3nt: TGTGCCAGCAGCTTACTAGCCGAGGGGGAGACCCAGTACTTC; CDR3aa: CASSLLAEGETQYF
d_gene: -; abundance: -; j_gene: TRBJ2-7; len: 13; v_gene: TRBV7-9; CDR3nt: TGTGCCAGCAGCCTGTCATTGACCTACGAGCAGTACTTC; CDR3aa: CASSLSLTYEQYF
d_gene: -; abundance: -; j_gene: TRBJ2-7; len: 15; v_gene: TRBV27; CDR3nt: TGTGCCAGCTCCCCTCTTCCCGGGACCGAGTACGAGCAGTACTTC; CDR3aa: CASSPLPGTEYEQYF
d_gene: -; abundance: -; j_gene: TRBJ2-7; len: 19; v_gene: TRBV7-9; CDR3nt: TGTGCCAGCAGCTTAGTTGGTGTGGGGAGTGGAATTGGGCCCTACGAGCAGTACTTC; CDR3aa: CASSLVGVGSGIGPYEQYF
d_gene: TRBD2; abundance: -; j_gene: TRBJ2-5; len: 17; v_gene: TRBV27; CDR3nt: TGTGCCAGCAGGGCCATACTAGCGGGAGGCTGGGAGGAGACCCAGTACTTC; CDR3aa: CASRAILAGGWEETQYF
d_gene: TRBD1; abundance: -; j_gene: TRBJ1-2; len: 14; v_gene: TRBV5-1; CDR3nt: TGCGCCAGCAGCATAAGACAGGGGAACTATGGCTACACCTTC; CDR3aa: CASSIRQGNYGYTF
d_gene: -; abundance: -; j_gene: TRBJ1-2; len: 15; v_gene: TRBV15; CDR3nt: TGTGCCACCAGCAGAGATCGGGTCAGCCCCTATGGCTACACCTTC; CDR3aa: CATSRDRVSPYGYTF
d_gene: -; abundance: -; j_gene: TRBJ1-1; len: 17; v_gene: TRBV6-1; CDR3nt: TGTGCCAGCAGTGAAAACAGGGCGGCAAACTCGAACACTGAAGCTTTCTTT; CDR3aa: CASSENRAANSNTEAFF
d_gene: -; abundance: -; j_gene: TRBJ1-1; len: 15; v_gene: TRBV4-1; CDR3nt: TGCGCCAGCAGCCCACAGTCGACGGGAAACACTGAAGCTTTCTTT; CDR3aa: CASSPQSTGNTEAFF
d_gene: TRBD1; abundance: -; j_gene: TRBJ2-6; len: 17; v_gene: TRBV9; CDR3nt: TGTGCCAGCAGCACTAGACAGGGGGCGCCTGGGGCCAACGTCCTGACTTTC; CDR3aa: CASSTRQGAPGANVLTF
d_gene: -; abundance: -; j_gene: TRBJ2-2; len: 14; v_gene: TRBV6-5; CDR3nt: TGTGCCAGCAGTTGGTCGAGCGGGACCGGGGAGCTGTTTTTT; CDR3aa: CASSWSSGTGELFF
d_gene: TRBD1; abundance: -; j_gene: TRBJ2-7; len: 17; v_gene: TRBV27; CDR3nt: TGTGCCAGCAGTCCGACTCTCCCGGACAGGGGGGCCTACGAGCAGTACTTC; CDR3aa: CASSPTLPDRGAYEQYF
d_gene: -; abundance: -; j_gene: TRBJ2-7; len: 14; v_gene: TRBV9; CDR3nt: TGTGCCAGCAGCTTAGGACTCGTATCCTACGAGCAGTACTTC; CDR3aa: CASSLGLVSYEQYF
d_gene: -; abundance: -; j_gene: TRBJ2-2; len: 13; v_gene: TRBV30; CDR3nt: TGTGCCTGGAACGAGGGGTTCGCCGGGGAGCTGTTTTTT; CDR3aa: CAWNEGFAGELFF
d_gene: -; abundance: -; j_gene: TRBJ1-3; len: 14; v_gene: TRBV28; CDR3nt: TGTGCCAGCAGTTTCCCAGGGACAGGAAACACCATATATTTT; CDR3aa: CASSFPGTGNTIYF
d_gene: TRBD1; abundance: -; j_gene: TRBJ2-7; len: 15; v_gene: TRBV19; CDR3nt: TGTGCCAGTAGTATAGAAGACAGGGGGCTTTGGGAGCAGTACTTC; CDR3aa: CASSIEDRGLWEQYF
d_gene: -; abundance: -; j_gene: TRBJ1-2; len: 13; v_gene: TRBV10-3; CDR3nt: TGTGCCATGTCGCCTGCGGGGCCCTATGGCTACACCTTC; CDR3aa: CAMSPAGPYGYTF